The entry below describes one TCR beta chain. These donors, healthy bone marrow donors, were studied. The sample comes from a study of cytomegalovirus exposure and HLA in healthy donors. 60 Vbeta and 13 Jbeta primers were used in PCR. TCRdb's copy holds only in-frame clones and misses some; the assay was immunoSEQ multiplex PCR. The sample records tens of thousands of clones, 65% to 85% being singletons. This receptor was obtained from a female donor in good health and CMV-seronegative. Sequenced material: PBMCs.

The CDR3: CASSLGGVETQYF. The CDR3 region has the DNA TGTGCCAGCAGTTTAGGGGGGGTAGAGACCCAGTACTTC. The genes are TRBV28 and TRBJ2-5; 7 nucleotides align to TRBD2. Germline trimming cut 2 bases from V and 4 bases from J; bases unmatched to any gene: 1. Germline-derived CDR1 and CDR2 are MDHEN and SYDVKM. This CDR3 has 13 amino acids.